These 14 T cell receptor beta chains originate from one sample sequenced in a study of beta chain features in type 1 diabetes. As every portion of the isolated RNA was reverse transcribed, the sequencing read expressed TCRB transcripts. Clones were sequenced by immunoSEQ multiplex PCR, and TCRdb holds only the in-frame ones, with some missing. The sample yields 860,000 or so clones, roughly a sixth seen once. The source material was naive CD4+ T cells from blood. All receptors derive from a woman under 30 in good health.

This clone was seen a handful of times. The J gene is TRBJ2-7, the V gene TRBV18, with D possibly being TRBD2 (5 bases). The ends were cut back, 0 bases at V and 4 bases at J, with 13 bases in the middle. Germline lookup yields CDR1 KGHSH and CDR2 LQKENI. This CDR3 is 15 amino acids long. CDR3 bases: TGTGCCAGCTCACCACCGTTGCAAGGGAGATACGAGCAGTACTTC. The encoded protein is CASSPPLQGRYEQYF. The full variable domain, with the rest looked up from reference TRBV18 and TRBJ2-7, is NAGVMQNPRHLVRRRGQEARLRCSPMKGHSHVYWYRQLPEEGLKFMVYLQKENIIDESGMPKERFSAEFPKEGPSILRIQQVVRGDSAAYFCASSPPLQGRYEQYFGPGTRLTVT.

This clone was counted only a few times. The chain joins TRBV4-2 to TRBJ2-1, with D maybe TRBD2 (6 bases). Germline V gives CDR1 LGHNA, CDR2 YNFKEQ. V lost 5 bases and J lost 2, with 13 bases in between. The CDR3 has 15 amino acids. CDR3 bases: TGTGCCAGCAGCTCCCGGGGAGGAACCTACAATGAGCAGTTCTTC. Amino acids: CASSSRGGTYNEQFF.

This clone was picked up a small number of times. The rearrangement links TRBV5-6 to TRBJ1-4, with a tentative D call TRBD1 (5 bases). The CDR3 length is 14 residues. Germline V gene sequence: CDR1 SGHDT, CDR2 YYEEEE. V lost 0 bases, J lost 11 bases, and 14 bases lay in between. CDR3 loop: CASSLGGSSLKLFF. In nucleotides, the CDR3 is TGTGCCAGCAGCTTGGGGGGGTCCTCCCTGAAACTGTTTTTT.

This chain links TRBV7-3 with TRBJ2-7; D unresolved. The CDR3 contains 14 residues. V was cut by 2 bases and J by 0 bases, with 8 bases left in between. Germline CDR1 is SGHTA and CDR2 is FQGTGA. CDR3 in amino acids: CASSLGGRSYEQYF. The CDR3 DNA follows: TGTGCCAGCAGCTTAGGCGGCCGCTCCTACGAGCAGTACTTC.

In its sample, this clone was seen a few times. The J gene is TRBJ1-5, the V gene TRBV7-2; perhaps TRBD1 as D (5 bases). The CDR3 spans 16 residues. The V gene lost 1 base and the J gene lost 1 base, with 11 bases spanning the gap. Germline V CDR1 and CDR2: SGHTA, FQGNSA. The CDR3 DNA sequence: TGTGCCAGCAGCTTAGGTTCAGGGATCAGCAATCAGCCCCAGCATTTT. This sequence encodes CASSLGSGISNQPQHF.

This clone occurred a few times. V usage is TRBV29-1 and J usage is TRBJ2-7; 7 bases map to TRBD1. The CDR3 loop spans 14 amino acids. The germline gives CDR1 SQVTM, CDR2 ANQGSEA. V gave up 6 bases and J gave up 0 bases; unmatched junction bases: 8. DNA for the CDR3: TGCAGCGTCCGCAGGGGGAGCGTCTCCTACGAGCAGTACTTC. Its translation: CSVRRGSVSYEQYF.

This clone came up a few times. The chain carries TRBV6-5 and TRBJ1-2; weak D call: TRBD1 (5 bases). CDR3 size: 12 residues. Trimming stripped 5 bases from V and 6 bases from J, with 10 bases between. Germline V CDR1 and CDR2: MNHEY, SVGAGI. The CDR3 loop is CASSQDRDGYTF. The CDR3 DNA reads TGTGCCAGCAGTCAAGACAGAGATGGCTACACCTTC.

This clone was detected a few times. In DNA, the CDR3 is TGTGCCAGCAGCCAAGATCGGAGCGCCCAGAGGCCAGATACGCAGTATTTT. Protein: CASSQDRSAQRPDTQYF. The V and J genes are TRBV4-2 and TRBJ2-3, with D uncertain. Looked up from germline, CDR1 is LGHNA and CDR2 is YNFKEQ. Between the trimmed V and J ends, which lost 0 bases and 4 bases, there was a span of 17 bases. CDR3 length equals 17 residues.

The table lists this clone with a few counts. This chain connects TRBV14 to TRBJ2-1; D is uncertain. CDR1 and CDR2 (germline): SGHDN, FVKESK. This CDR3 has 15 residues. The germline V and J ends were trimmed by 1 base and 0 bases, with 7 bases remaining between them. CDR3 amino acids: CASSQGSSSYNEQFF. CDR3 in DNA: TGTGCCAGCAGCCAAGGTAGCAGCTCCTACAATGAGCAGTTCTTC.

This sequence joins TRBV28 and TRBJ1-1, with D perhaps TRBD1 (5 bases). The CDR3 length is 13 residues. From germline, CDR1 is MDHEN and CDR2 SYDVKM. The ends were cut back, 7 bases at V and 1 base at J, with 10 bases in the middle. CDR3 sequence reads: CASKGRANTEAFF. Written as DNA, the CDR3 is TGTGCCAGCAAGGGCAGGGCGAACACTGAAGCTTTCTTT.

This chain uses TRBV2 with TRBJ1-2; D might be TRBD1 (5 bases). This CDR3 has 14 residues. The germline gives CDR1 SNHLY, CDR2 FYNNEI. Trimming removed 6 bases at V and 4 bases at J, with 15 bases between. CDR3 region: CASSFTGAAYGYTF. The CDR3 DNA follows: TGTGCCAGCAGCTTCACCGGGGCTGCCTATGGCTACACCTTC. Full variable domain (outside the CDR3, taken from reference TRBV2 and TRBJ1-2): EPEVTQTPSHQVTQMGQEVILRCVPISNHLYFYWYRQILGQKVEFLVSFYNNEISEKSEIFDDQFSVERPDGSNFTLKIRSTKLEDSAMYFCASSFTGAAYGYTFGSGTRLTVV.

CDR3 residues: CASSPTSGRAGEQYF. CDR3 sequence (DNA): TGTGCCAGCAGCCCGACTAGCGGGAGGGCGGGTGAGCAGTACTTC. This chain links TRBV7-2 with TRBJ2-7, with 14 bases that match TRBD2. Germline V CDR1 and CDR2: SGHTA, FQGNSA. The CDR3 consists of 15 residues. V gave up 5 bases and J gave up 7 bases; unmatched junction bases: 7.

The table lists this clone with a few counts. The chain has TRBV5-1 and TRBJ1-1; 7 bases map to TRBD1. Germline CDR1 is SGHRS and CDR2 is YFSETQ. The V segment lost 4 bases and the J segment 0 bases; nucleotides outside the gene matches: 6. This CDR3 region has 15 residues. CDR3 in amino acids: CASSPGQKLNTEAFF. DNA for the CDR3: TGCGCCAGCAGCCCGGGACAGAAACTGAACACTGAAGCTTTCTTT.

V is TRBV9 and J is TRBJ2-1; 13 bases agree with TRBD2. Germline-derived CDR1 and CDR2 are SGDLS and YYNGEE. After removal of 3 bases from V and 6 bases from J, the junction contained 6 bases not matched to a gene. This CDR3 has 16 residues. The CDR3 sequence is CASSARGLAGPNEQFF. For the CDR3, the DNA is TGTGCCAGCAGCGCCCGGGGACTAGCGGGACCCAATGAGCAGTTCTTC.